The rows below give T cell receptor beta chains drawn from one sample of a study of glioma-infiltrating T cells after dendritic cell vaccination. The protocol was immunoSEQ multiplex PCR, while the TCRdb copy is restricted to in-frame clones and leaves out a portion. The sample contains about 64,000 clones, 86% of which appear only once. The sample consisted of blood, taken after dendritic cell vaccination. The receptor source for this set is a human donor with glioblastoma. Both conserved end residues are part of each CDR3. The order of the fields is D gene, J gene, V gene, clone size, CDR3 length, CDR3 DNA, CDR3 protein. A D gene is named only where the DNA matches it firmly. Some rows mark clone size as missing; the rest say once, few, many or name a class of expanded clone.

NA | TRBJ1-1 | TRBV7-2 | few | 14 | TGTGCCAGCAGCTTTTTGACAGTAAACACTGAAGCTTTCTTT | CASSFLTVNTEAFF
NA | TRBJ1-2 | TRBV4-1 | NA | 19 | TGCGCCAGCAGCCAAGTAGGTCGGGGAGCTTTAATCATCCTGAGAGGCTACACCTTC | CASSQVGRGALIILRGYTF
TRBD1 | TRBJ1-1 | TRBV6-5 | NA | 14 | TGTGCCAGCAGCCTAGAGACAGGGTCCCTTGAAGCTTTCTTT | CASSLETGSLEAFF
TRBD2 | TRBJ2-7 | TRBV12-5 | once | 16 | TGTGCTAGTGGTTCGCGGGTAGCGGGAGAAGCCCACGAGCAGTACTTC | CASGSRVAGEAHEQYF
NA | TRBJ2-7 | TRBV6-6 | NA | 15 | TGTGCCAGCAGTTACTCCTTTGGCGGCTCCTACGAGCAGTACTTC | CASSYSFGGSYEQYF
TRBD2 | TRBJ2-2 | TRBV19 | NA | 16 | TGTGCCAGTAGACCGCCGGGGGGGTGGGGCACCGGGGAGCTGTTTTTT | CASRPPGGWGTGELFF
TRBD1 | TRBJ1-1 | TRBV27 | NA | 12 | TGTGCCAGCAAGGCAGGACAGGGGAAGGCTTTCTTT | CASKAGQGKAFF
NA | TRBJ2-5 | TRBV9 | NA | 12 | TGTGCCAGCAGCGAGGGAGGTGAGACCCAGTACTTC | CASSEGGETQYF
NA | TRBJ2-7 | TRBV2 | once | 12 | TGTGCCAGCAGTCAGGACTTCTACGAGCAGTACTTC | CASSQDFYEQYF
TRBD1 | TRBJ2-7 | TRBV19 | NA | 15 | TGTGCCAGTAGCGACAGGGACAGAGAGACCTACGAGCAGTACTTC | CASSDRDRETYEQYF
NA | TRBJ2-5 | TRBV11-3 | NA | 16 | TGTGCCAGCAGCTTACCCCATCGGGGAAGGGGGGAGACCCAGTACTTC | CASSLPHRGRGETQYF
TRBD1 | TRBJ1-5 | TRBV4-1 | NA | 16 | TGCGCCAGCAGCCAACCGAGCCAGGGGGCTCGTCAGCCCCAGCATTTT | CASSQPSQGARQPQHF
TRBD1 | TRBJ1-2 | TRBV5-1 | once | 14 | TGCGCCAGCAGTCCCGGGACAGAGAACTATGGCTACACCTTC | CASSPGTENYGYTF
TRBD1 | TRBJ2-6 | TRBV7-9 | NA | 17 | TGTGCCAGCAGCTTACGCGACAGGGGAGAAGGGGCCAACGTCCTGACTTTC | CASSLRDRGEGANVLTF
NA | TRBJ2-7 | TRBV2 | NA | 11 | TGTGCCAGCAAGAACGGCTACGAGCAGTACTTC | CASKNGYEQYF
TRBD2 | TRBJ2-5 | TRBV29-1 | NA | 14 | TGCAGCGTTGAATTTCCGCGGGGGGGGGAGACCCAGTACTTC | CSVEFPRGGETQYF
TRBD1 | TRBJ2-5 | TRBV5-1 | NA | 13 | TGCGCCAGCAGCGGGGGACAGCAAGAGACCCAGTACTTC | CASSGGQQETQYF
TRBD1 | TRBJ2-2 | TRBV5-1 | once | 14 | TGCGCCAGCAGTCCCGGGACAGGGGCCGGGGAGCTGTTTTTT | CASSPGTGAGELFF
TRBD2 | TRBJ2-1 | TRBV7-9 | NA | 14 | TGTGCCAGCAGCCCTAGGACTAGCTTCGATGAGCAGTTCTTC | CASSPRTSFDEQFF
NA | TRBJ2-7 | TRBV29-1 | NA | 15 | TGCAGCGTTGGTTTTTTCGGGCAGGGGTCCTACGAGCAGTACTTC | CSVGFFGQGSYEQYF
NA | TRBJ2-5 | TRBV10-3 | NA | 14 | TGTGCCATCAAGGGGGGGGGACTACAAGAGACCCAGTACTTC | CAIKGGGLQETQYF
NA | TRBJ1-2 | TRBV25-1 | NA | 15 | TGTGCCAGCAGTTGGGAGGCCCGCGATTACTATGGCTACACCTTC | CASSWEARDYYGYTF
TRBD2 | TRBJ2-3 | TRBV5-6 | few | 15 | TGTGCCAGCAGCTTGGTAGCGGGGATCACAGATACGCAGTATTTT | CASSLVAGITDTQYF
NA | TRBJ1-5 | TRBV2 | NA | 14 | TGTGCCAGCAGTGATCAGGGCCTGGTTCAGCCCCAGCATTTT | CASSDQGLVQPQHF
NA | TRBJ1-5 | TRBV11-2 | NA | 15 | TGTGCCAGCAGCCGGGGGTTGACGGACAATCAGCCCCAGCATTTT | CASSRGLTDNQPQHF
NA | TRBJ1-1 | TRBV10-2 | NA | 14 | TGCGCCAGCACTCCGGGTCTTATGAACACTGAAGCTTTCTTT | CASTPGLMNTEAFF
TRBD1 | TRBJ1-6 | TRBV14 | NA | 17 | TGTGCCAGCAGCCAAAGGGGGACAGGGCGATCTGCTTCACCCCTCCACTTT | CASSQRGTGRSASPLHF
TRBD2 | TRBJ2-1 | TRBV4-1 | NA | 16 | TGCGCCAGCAGCCAAGATAGCGGACTAGGGAGCAATGAGCAGTTCTTC | CASSQDSGLGSNEQFF
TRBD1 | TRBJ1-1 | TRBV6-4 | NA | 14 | TGTGCCAGCAGTTCGGGACAGGGAAACACTGAAGCTTTCTTT | CASSSGQGNTEAFF
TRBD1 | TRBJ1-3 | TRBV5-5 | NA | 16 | TGTGCCAGCAGCTGGGGGGGACAGGGGGCTGGAAACACCATATATTTT | CASSWGGQGAGNTIYF
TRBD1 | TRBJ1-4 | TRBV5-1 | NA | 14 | TGCGCCAGCAGCTCGGGACAGGGTGATGAAAAACTGTTTTTT | CASSSGQGDEKLFF
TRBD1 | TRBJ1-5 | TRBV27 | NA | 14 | TGTGCCAGCAGCACGACAGGGGACAATCAGCCCCAGCATTTT | CASSTTGDNQPQHF
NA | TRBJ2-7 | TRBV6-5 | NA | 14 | TGTGCCAGCAGTTATGCTGGCGGGGCCTACGAGCAGTACTTC | CASSYAGGAYEQYF
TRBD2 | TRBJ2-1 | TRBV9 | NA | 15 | TGTGCCAGCAGCGTAGGGACTAGCGGGGGTAATGAGCAGTTCTTC | CASSVGTSGGNEQFF
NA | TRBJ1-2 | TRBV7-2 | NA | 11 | TGTGCCAGCAGCGAGTCCCTTGGCTACACCTTC | CASSESLGYTF
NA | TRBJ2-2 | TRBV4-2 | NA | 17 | TGTGCCAGCAGCCGGCGAGAGGGAGCGGCGAACACCGGGGAGCTGTTTTTT | CASSRREGAANTGELFF
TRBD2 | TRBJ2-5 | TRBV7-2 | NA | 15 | TGTGCCAGCAGCTTCCGGAGCGGGAGTATAAAGACCCAGTACTTC | CASSFRSGSIKTQYF
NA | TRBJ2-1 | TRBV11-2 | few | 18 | TGTGCCAGCAGCTTAGTTGTAGGCGGGGTGAGCTCCTACAATGAGCAGTTCTTC | CASSLVVGGVSSYNEQFF
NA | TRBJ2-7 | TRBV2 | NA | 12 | TGTGCCAGCAGAGGTCTATACTACGAGCAATACTTC | CASRGLYYEQYF